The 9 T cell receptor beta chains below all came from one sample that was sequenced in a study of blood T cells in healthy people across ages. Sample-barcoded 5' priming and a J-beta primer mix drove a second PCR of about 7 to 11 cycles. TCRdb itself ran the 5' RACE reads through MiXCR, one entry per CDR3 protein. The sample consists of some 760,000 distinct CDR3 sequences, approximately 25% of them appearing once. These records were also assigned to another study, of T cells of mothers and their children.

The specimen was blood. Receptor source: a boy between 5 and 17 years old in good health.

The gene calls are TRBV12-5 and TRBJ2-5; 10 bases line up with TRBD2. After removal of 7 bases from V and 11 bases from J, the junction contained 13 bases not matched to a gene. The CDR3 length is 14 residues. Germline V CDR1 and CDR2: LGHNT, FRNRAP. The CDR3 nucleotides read TGTGCTAGTGATCCCGAGCGGGGGGGGCCTCTGCAGTACTTC. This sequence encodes CASDPERGGPLQYF.

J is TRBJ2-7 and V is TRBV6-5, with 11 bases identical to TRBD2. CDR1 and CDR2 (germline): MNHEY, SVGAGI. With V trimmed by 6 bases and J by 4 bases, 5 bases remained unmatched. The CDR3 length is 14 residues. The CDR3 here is CASSIAGGPYEQYF. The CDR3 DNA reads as TGTGCCAGCAGCATAGCGGGAGGGCCGTACGAGCAGTACTTC.

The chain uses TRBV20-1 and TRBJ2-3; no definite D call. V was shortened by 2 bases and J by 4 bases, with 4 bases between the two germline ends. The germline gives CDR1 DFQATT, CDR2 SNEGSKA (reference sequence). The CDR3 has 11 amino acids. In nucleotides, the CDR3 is TGCAGTGCTAGATTCCCAGATACGCAGTATTTT. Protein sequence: CSARFPDTQYF.

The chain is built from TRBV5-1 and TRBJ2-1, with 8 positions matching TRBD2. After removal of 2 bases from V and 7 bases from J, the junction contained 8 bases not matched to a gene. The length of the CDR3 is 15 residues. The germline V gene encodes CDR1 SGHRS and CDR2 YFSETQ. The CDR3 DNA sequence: TGCGCCAGCAGCTTAGAAGCGGGAGTAGGAAATGAGCAGTTCTTC. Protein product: CASSLEAGVGNEQFF.

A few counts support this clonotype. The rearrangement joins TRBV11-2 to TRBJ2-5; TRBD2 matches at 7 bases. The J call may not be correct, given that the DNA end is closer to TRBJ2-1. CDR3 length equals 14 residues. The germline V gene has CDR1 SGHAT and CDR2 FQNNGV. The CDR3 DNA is TGTGCCAGCAGCTTCGGCGGGAGTCTCAATGAGCAGTTCTTC. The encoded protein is CASSFGGSLNEQFF.

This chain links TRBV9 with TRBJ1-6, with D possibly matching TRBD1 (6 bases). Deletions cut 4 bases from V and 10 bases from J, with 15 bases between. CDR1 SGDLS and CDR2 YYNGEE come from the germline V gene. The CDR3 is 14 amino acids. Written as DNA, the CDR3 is TGTGCCAGCAGCAACACAGGGAAGGACTCACCCCTCCACTTT. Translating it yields CASSNTGKDSPLHF. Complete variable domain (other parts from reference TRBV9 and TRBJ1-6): DSGVTQTPKHLITATGQRVTLRCSPRSGDLSVYWYQQSLDQGLQFLIQYYNGEERAKGNILERFSAQQFPDLHSELNLSSLELGDSALYFCASSNTGKDSPLHFGNGTRLTVT.

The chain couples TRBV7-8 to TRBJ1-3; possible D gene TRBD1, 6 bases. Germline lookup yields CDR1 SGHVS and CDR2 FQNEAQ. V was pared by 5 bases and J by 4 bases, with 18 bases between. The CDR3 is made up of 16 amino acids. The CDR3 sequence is CASSTNREMGGNTIYF. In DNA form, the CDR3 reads TGTGCCAGCAGCACCAACAGGGAGATGGGAGGAAACACCATATATTTT.

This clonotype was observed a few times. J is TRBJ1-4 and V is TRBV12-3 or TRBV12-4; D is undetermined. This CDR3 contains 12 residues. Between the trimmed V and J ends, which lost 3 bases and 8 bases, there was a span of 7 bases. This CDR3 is CASSFSAEKLFF. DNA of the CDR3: TGTGCCAGCAGTTTCTCGGCCGAAAAACTGTTTTTT.

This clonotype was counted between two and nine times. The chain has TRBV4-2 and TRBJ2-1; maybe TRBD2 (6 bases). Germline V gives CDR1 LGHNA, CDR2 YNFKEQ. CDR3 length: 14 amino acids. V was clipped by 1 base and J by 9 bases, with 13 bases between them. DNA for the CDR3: TGTGCCAGCAGCCAAGGTGCGGGGTATATTGAGCAGTTCTTC. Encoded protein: CASSQGAGYIEQFF.